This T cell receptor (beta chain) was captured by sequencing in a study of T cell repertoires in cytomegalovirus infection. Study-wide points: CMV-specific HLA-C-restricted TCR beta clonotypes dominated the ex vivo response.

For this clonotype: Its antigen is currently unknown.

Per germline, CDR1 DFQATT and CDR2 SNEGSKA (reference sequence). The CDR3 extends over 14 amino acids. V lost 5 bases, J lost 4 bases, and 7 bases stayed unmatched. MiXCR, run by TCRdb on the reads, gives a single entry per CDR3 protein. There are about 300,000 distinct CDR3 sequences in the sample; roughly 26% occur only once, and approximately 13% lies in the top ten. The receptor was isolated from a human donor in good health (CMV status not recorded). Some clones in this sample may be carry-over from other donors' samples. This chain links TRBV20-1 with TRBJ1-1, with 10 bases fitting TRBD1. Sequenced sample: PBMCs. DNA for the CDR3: TGCAGTGCTGGGGACAGGGGATCCCCCACTGAAGCTTTCTTT. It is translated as CSAGDRGSPTEAFF.